This TCR beta chain originates from a study of Siglec-9 on CD8 T cells in melanoma (dated by TCRdb to the late 2010s). In the study overall: The study examined the expression of Siglec-9 on CD8+ T cells and how Siglec-9 regulates T cells within the melanoma tumor microenvironment. The paper's findings and limits, for the study overall: An effector memory CD8+ T-cell subset that appeared to accumulate within melanoma tumors was reported to be marked and regulated by Siglec-9.

Concerning this clone: Its binding antigen is unknown. Per-base quality was not reported, and no clone a single base away is much larger than it.

Via the germline V gene, CDR1 is MGHDK and CDR2 SYGVNS. The germline V and J ends show losses of 4 bases and 4 bases respectively, and no gene match explains 1 base of the junction. The CDR3 runs 13 residues from the cysteine to the phenylalanine. Of all the DNA, just the CDR3 is kept, 39 bases in frame from base 1. The protocol used for the library was the immunoSEQ multiplex PCR assay. Not all clones reach the TCRdb copy of this immuneACCESS table, which keeps in-frame sequences only. Checked studies attribute under half of the gap to unresolved V genes and leave the rest unexplained. For this sample the table gives 25,000 to 35,000 clones, of which around three quarters were detected only once. Of the sample, 5.8% falls within the top ten clones.

Sample: Siglec-9- CD8+ T cells sorted from blood. This specimen's cell subset or site label, interpreted: CD8 T cells lacking Siglec-9. Recombination joined TRBV25-1 with TRBJ1-2, with 9 junctional bases fitting TRBD1. The TCR originated in a human donor in good health. The DNA sequence is TGTGCCAGCAGTGCGGGACAGGGCTATGGCTACACCTTC. Its translation reads: CASSAGQGYGYTF.